This paragraph reports one T cell receptor (beta chain). This CDR3 spans 16 amino acids. Germline V gene lookup returns CDR1 SEHNR and CDR2 FQNEAQ (reference sequence). TCRdb re-analyzed the 5' RACE reads; it lists each CDR3 protein once, without DNA. The table lists approximately 380,000 distinct CDR3 sequences, with 2.6% in the top ten. The data derive from a study of monozygotic twins with inflammatory bowel disease. The TCR was taken from a human donor with ulcerative colitis or Crohn's disease, or a healthy co-twin of an affected twin (not recorded which). The V and J genes are TRBV7-9 and TRBJ1-4; the TCRdb call, TRBD1, lacks DNA for checking. The sequenced sample was blood. This chain's CDR3 is CASSPRGGQTNEKLFF.